This TCR beta chain was recovered during a study of T cells in Graves' hyperthyroidism and ophthalmopathy. Points from the study as a whole: Ophthalmopathy got predicted by the model a median about six months before its onset.

The TCR beta CDR3 regions underwent amplification using RNA transcripts as the source. The TCR CDR3 was amplified in a first-round RT-PCR using the HTBI primer set. Using its own MiXCR run on the multiplex PCR reads, TCRdb lists one record per CDR3 protein. The table lists about 500,000 distinct CDR3 sequences, 16% of them singletons. This clonotype was seen more than once but under ten times. Antigen unknown. The CDR3 sequence is 12 residues long. The V and J ends lost 6 bases and 12 bases respectively, with 16 bases between them. Germline CDR1 MDHEN, CDR2 SYDVKM. The receptor's source is a woman aged 18-30 years with Graves' hyperthyroidism. This chain uses TRBV28 with TRBJ2-3, with D possibly being TRBD1 (5 bases). The sequenced material came from blood. Here the CDR3 reads CASRQTVLLQYF. CDR3 bases: TGTGCCAGCAGGCAGACAGTCCTCCTTCAGTATTTT. The full variable domain, completed using reference TRBV28 and TRBJ2-3, is DVKVTQSSRYLVKRTGEKVFLECVQDMDHENMFWYRQDPGLGLRLIYFSYDVKMKEKGDIPEGYSVSREKKERFSLILESASTNQTSMYLCASRQTVLLQYFGPGTRLTVL.